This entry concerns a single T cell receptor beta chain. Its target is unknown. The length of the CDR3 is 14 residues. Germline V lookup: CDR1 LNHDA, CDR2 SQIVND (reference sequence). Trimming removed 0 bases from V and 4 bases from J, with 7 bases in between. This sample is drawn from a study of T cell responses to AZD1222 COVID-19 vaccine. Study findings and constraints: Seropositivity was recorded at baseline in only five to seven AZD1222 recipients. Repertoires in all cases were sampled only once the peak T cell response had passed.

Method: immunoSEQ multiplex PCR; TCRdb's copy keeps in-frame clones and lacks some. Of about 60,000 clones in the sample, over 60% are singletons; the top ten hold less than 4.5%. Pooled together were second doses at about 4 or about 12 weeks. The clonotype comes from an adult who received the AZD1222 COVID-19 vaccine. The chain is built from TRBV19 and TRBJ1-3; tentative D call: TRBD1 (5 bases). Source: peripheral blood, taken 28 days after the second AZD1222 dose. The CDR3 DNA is TGTGCCAGTAGTATAGAGGGGCGCGGAAACACCATATATTTT. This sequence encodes CASSIEGRGNTIYF.